Below are 19 T cell receptor beta chains sequenced from a single sample in a study of cytomegalovirus exposure and HLA in healthy donors. PCR employed 60 Vbeta and 13 Jbeta primers. The data were produced by immunoSEQ multiplex PCR, yet TCRdb's version contains in-frame clones alone and is incomplete. The sample contains fewer than 250,000 clones, roughly 70% of which appear only once. Sequencing was carried out using PBMCs. The receptors were gathered from a woman in her twenties or thirties in good health and CMV-seronegative.

In this sample, this clone turned up a few times. This chain links TRBV18 with TRBJ2-1; 9 bases are a match to TRBD2. The germline CDR1 and CDR2 sequences are KGHSH and LQKENI. CDR3 length: 15 amino acids. V lost 4 bases to trimming and J lost 10 bases; unmatched junction nucleotides: 11. The CDR3 region is CASSRGLAGDLEQFF. CDR3 bases: TGTGCCAGCTCACGGGGTTTAGCGGGGGACTTAGAGCAGTTCTTC.

The V gene is TRBV9, the J gene TRBJ2-1, with a tentative D call TRBD1 (5 bases). V was pared by 4 bases and J by 5 bases, with 16 bases between. Germline CDR1 is SGDLS and CDR2 is YYNGEE. The CDR3 consists of 15 residues. CDR3 DNA: TGTGCCAGCAGCCCACGACAGACACAAAACAATGAGCAGTTCTTC. Amino acids: CASSPRQTQNNEQFF.

The gene calls are TRBV7-9 and TRBJ2-2; possible D gene TRBD2, 5 bases. CDR1 and CDR2 (germline): SEHNR, FQNEAQ (reference sequence). V was trimmed by 2 bases and J by 4 bases, leaving 14 bases between them. The CDR3 has 16 amino acids. DNA of the CDR3: TGTGCCAGCAGCTTACGGCCCGCGGGCAGCACCGGGGAGCTGTTTTTT. It codes for CASSLRPAGSTGELFF.

This sequence joins TRBV5-1 and TRBJ2-3; 10 bases are shared with TRBD1. V shed 4 bases and J 2 bases; nucleotides not matched to a gene: 7. CDR3 length: 16 amino acids. The V gene's germline CDR1 is SGHRS and CDR2 YFSETQ. CDR3 coding DNA: TGCGCCAGCAGCCAAGGACAGGGGGACAACACAGATACGCAGTATTTT. Translation gives CASSQGQGDNTDTQYF.

The rearrangement joins TRBV7-9 to TRBJ1-3; D not resolved. The CDR3 covers 14 residues. The germline V gene has CDR1 SEHNR and CDR2 FQNEAQ (reference sequence). V shed 4 bases and J shed 0 bases, with 7 bases lying between them. The CDR3 DNA sequence: TGTGCCAGCAGCTCACAGAGCTCTGGAAACACCATATATTTT. Amino acid sequence: CASSSQSSGNTIYF.

This clone was counted between two and nine times. The V call is TRBV7-8, the J call TRBJ1-2; no clear D. CDR1 SGHVS and CDR2 FQNEAQ come from the germline V gene. The CDR3 has 12 residues. Between the trimmed V and J ends, which lost 1 base and 5 bases, there was a span of 5 bases. Here the CDR3 reads CASSLGEYGYTF. The CDR3 DNA reads TGTGCCAGCAGCTTAGGGGAGTATGGCTACACCTTC. Supplemented by reference TRBV7-8 and TRBJ1-2, the full variable domain reads GAGVSQSPRYKVAKRGQDVALRCDPISGHVSLFWYQQALGQGPEFLTYFQNEAQLDKSGLPSDRFFAERPEGSVSTLKIQRTQQEDSAVYLCASSLGEYGYTFGSGTRLTVV.

This chain uses TRBV27 with TRBJ2-2; 11 nucleotides align to TRBD2. The germline CDR1 and CDR2 sequences are MNHEY and SMNVEV (reference sequence). With 6 bases clipped from V and 0 bases from J, the junction kept 3 bases outside the gene matches. The length of the CDR3 is 16 residues. The CDR3 sequence is CASRLAGVPNTGELFF. In DNA form, the CDR3 reads TGTGCCAGCAGACTAGCGGGGGTACCGAACACCGGGGAGCTGTTTTTT.

The chain is built from TRBV6-5 and TRBJ2-2, with D perhaps TRBD2 (6 bases). The CDR3 runs to 15 residues. Per the germline V gene, CDR1 is MNHEY and CDR2 is SVGAGI. Trimming cost V 2 bases and J 2 bases, with 9 bases left between them. CDR3 region: CASSYGAGNTGELFF. In nucleotides, the CDR3 is TGTGCCAGCAGTTACGGAGCGGGCAACACCGGGGAGCTGTTTTTT.

Points on this clone: At one boundary the junction diverges from the germline segment, which might be a read error. In the same sample, other DNA sequences code for this CDR3. The rearrangement uses TRBV7-7 and TRBJ2-2; D might be TRBD2 (5 bases). Germline CDR1 is SSHAT and CDR2 is FNYEAQ (reference sequence). CDR3 size: 13 residues. DNA of the CDR3: TGCGCTAGCAGCTTGCGGAACACCGGGGAGCTGTTTTTT. Amino acids: CASSLRNTGELFF.

This clone showed up just a few times. V gene TRBV2 combines with J gene TRBJ2-5; TRBD1 agrees at 8 bases. The CDR3 sequence is 13 residues long. Looked up from germline, CDR1 is SNHLY and CDR2 is FYNNEI. V was clipped by 3 bases and J by 4 bases; unmatched bases: 1. CDR3 protein: CASSDQGAETQYF. The DNA of the CDR3 is TGTGCCAGCAGTGATCAGGGGGCAGAGACCCAGTACTTC.

The V and J genes are TRBV5-6 and TRBJ2-1; 9 nucleotides agree with TRBD2. The germline gives CDR1 SGHDT, CDR2 YYEEEE. This CDR3 spans 16 amino acids. V gave up 4 bases and J gave up 6 bases; unmatched junction bases: 11. The CDR3 loop is CASSLGVLAGRNEQFF. The CDR3 DNA sequence: TGTGCCAGCAGCCTGGGGGTGCTAGCGGGGCGCAATGAGCAGTTCTTC.

The chain is built from TRBV6-1 and TRBJ1-5; D gene unclear. V gave up 6 bases and J gave up 3 bases, with 12 bases separating them. The CDR3 totals 14 residues. Per germline, CDR1 MNHNS and CDR2 SASEGT. This CDR3 reads CASRQGLLNQPQHF. The CDR3 bases are TGTGCCAGCAGGCAAGGACTGCTCAATCAGCCCCAGCATTTT.

The gene calls are TRBV5-5 and TRBJ2-1; TRBD2 matches at 13 bases. Germline loops: CDR1 SGHKS, CDR2 YYEKEE (reference sequence). The trim removed 1 base at V and 2 bases at J, leaving 6 bases unmatched. There are 18 residues in the CDR3. The CDR3 protein is CASSLSLAGGRPYNEQFF. DNA of the CDR3: TGTGCCAGCAGCTTGTCACTAGCGGGAGGGCGGCCCTACAATGAGCAGTTCTTC.

This clone is labeled medium-sized. The J gene is TRBJ2-1, the V gene TRBV10-2; TRBD2 aligns across 7 bases. This CDR3 is 13 amino acids long. Germline V gene sequence: CDR1 WSHSY, CDR2 SAAADI. J gave up 5 bases and V 9 bases, and 7 bases lay outside the gene matches. CDR3 in amino acids: CASKGGQHNEQFF. In DNA form, the CDR3 reads TGCGCCAGTAAGGGAGGGCAACACAATGAGCAGTTCTTC.

The J gene is TRBJ2-3, the V gene TRBV29-1; D unclear. Trimming took 5 bases from V and 1 from J, leaving 16 bases between them. CDR3 length: 15 amino acids. Germline values: CDR1 SQVTM, CDR2 ANQGSEA. The CDR3 sequence is CSVLTEPVGTDTQYF. The CDR3 nucleotides are TGCAGCGTTCTAACCGAGCCGGTCGGCACAGATACGCAGTATTTT.

A few counts support this clone. This chain links TRBV6-1 with TRBJ2-7; 11 bases are shared with TRBD2. The V and J ends lost 6 bases and 6 bases, in that order; junction bases with no gene match: 10. CDR1 and CDR2 (germline): MNHNS, SASEGT. This CDR3 comprises 15 residues. The CDR3 nucleotides read TGTGCCAGCAGCCCTACTAGCGGGAGTTTGGGCGAGCAGTACTTC. Its translation is CASSPTSGSLGEQYF.

This clone was counted only a few times. The CDR3 nucleotides are TGTGCCAGCAGTGACTCATCACAGGGTCACAATGAGCAGTTCTTC. Translation: CASSDSSQGHNEQFF. The gene calls are TRBV6-4 and TRBJ2-1; possibly TRBD1 for D (6 bases). Germline V lookup: CDR1 MRHNA, CDR2 SNTAGT. With 0 bases removed from V and 5 bases from J, the gap between germline ends came to 11 bases. The CDR3 covers 15 residues.

The V gene is TRBV4-3, the J gene TRBJ2-1; tentative D call: TRBD1 (5 bases). V was clipped by 1 base and J by 0 bases, with 10 bases between them. Germline-derived CDR1 and CDR2 are LGHNA and YSLEER. The CDR3 spans 16 residues. The CDR3 DNA reads TGCGCCAGCAGCCAAGGACAGAGCAGCTCCTACAATGAGCAGTTCTTC. Translating gives CASSQGQSSSYNEQFF.

This clone appeared many times. This rearrangement joins TRBV15 to TRBJ2-1, with 7 bases identical to TRBD2. The CDR3 is made up of 17 amino acids. The trim removed 0 bases at V and 4 bases at J, leaving 9 bases unmatched. Germline CDR1 reads LNHNV; CDR2 reads YYDKDF (reference sequence). Here the CDR3 reads CATSRDHGGSEYNEQFF. CDR3 nucleotides: TGTGCCACCAGCAGAGATCACGGCGGGAGCGAATACAATGAGCAGTTCTTC.